One and the same sample provided the 14 T cell receptor beta chains below, sequenced in a study of blood T cell repertoires in COVID-19. Sequencing was performed with immunoSEQ multiplex PCR; in TCRdb, only in-frame clones are kept and a portion is missing. Here the sample spans 70,000 or so clones, around 79% being singletons. Sequenced: peripheral blood. The receptors originated from a woman in her 70s with acute or convalescent COVID-19.

The chain uses TRBV4-2 and TRBJ2-3, with 7 bases lining up with TRBD2. The V and J ends lost 1 base and 4 bases, in that order; junction bases with no gene match: 5. Looked up from germline, CDR1 is LGHNA and CDR2 is YNFKEQ. The CDR3 has 15 residues. CDR3 bases: TGTGCCAGCAGCCAAGGTGGGGGGGAGGCAGATACGCAGTATTTT. Its protein is CASSQGGGEADTQYF.

This clone was counted a single time. The junction departs from the called germline gene at one end, perhaps through a read error. Other DNA sequences in this specimen translate into the identical CDR3. J is TRBJ1-1 and V is TRBV5-1; maybe TRBD1 (6 bases). Germline-derived CDR1 and CDR2 are SGHRS and YFSETQ. The CDR3 is 15 amino acids. CDR3 residues: CASSLNSGTSTEAFF. The CDR3 nucleotides are TGCGCCAGCAGCTTGAATTCCGGGACAAGCACTGAAGCTTTTTTT.

This sequence joins TRBV2 and TRBJ1-2; 7 bases align to TRBD1. The CDR3 runs to 14 residues. Germline values: CDR1 SNHLY, CDR2 FYNNEI. Trimming at V came to 6 bases and at J to 1 base, leaving 5 bases not matched to a gene. The CDR3 reads CASRADRSNYGYTF. In DNA form, the CDR3 reads TGTGCCAGCAGGGCGGACAGGAGTAACTATGGCTACACCTTC.

J is TRBJ1-4 and V is TRBV6-6; D not resolved. The V gene lost 5 bases and the J gene lost 8 bases, with 21 bases spanning the gap. The germline CDR1 and CDR2 sequences are MNHNY and SVGAGI (reference sequence). This CDR3 region has 16 residues. CDR3 coding DNA: TGTGCCAGCAGTCGAGGTAACAGTCACGGATCGGAAAAACTGTTTTTT. It translates to CASSRGNSHGSEKLFF.

The count of this clone is one. This rearrangement joins TRBV4-3 to TRBJ2-1; TRBD1 aligns across 9 bases. This CDR3 has 15 residues. Germline V gene lookup returns CDR1 LGHNA and CDR2 YSLEER. The V gene end was trimmed by 3 bases and the J gene end by 4 bases; junction bases not matched to a gene: 4. The CDR3 reads CASSQGGQGYNEQFF. CDR3 coding DNA: TGCGCCAGCAGCCAGGGCGGACAGGGGTACAATGAGCAGTTCTTC.

Of note for this clone: Other DNA sequences from this sample encode an identical CDR3 as well. This rearrangement joins TRBV3-1 (or the pseudogene TRBV3-2) to TRBJ1-5, with TRBD1 as a possible D gene (6 bases). Germline V gene sequence: CDR1 LGHDT, CDR2 YNNKEL (reference sequence). The CDR3 extends over 15 amino acids. V shed 0 bases and J shed 0 bases, with 6 bases lying between them. The CDR3 sequence: CASSQEGHSNQPQHF. The CDR3 coding sequence is TGTGCCAGCAGCCAAGAGGGACATAGCAATCAGCCCCAGCATTTT.

V usage is TRBV9 and J usage is TRBJ1-5; D unclear. V gave up 0 bases and J gave up 2 bases, with 9 bases separating them. This CDR3 comprises 15 residues. CDR1 and CDR2 (germline): SGDLS, YYNGEE. CDR3 residues: CASSVAPDRNQPQHF. In nucleotides, the CDR3 is TGTGCCAGCAGCGTAGCTCCAGATCGCAATCAGCCCCAGCATTTT. The full variable domain, its missing parts supplied by reference TRBV9 and TRBJ1-5, is DSGVTQTPKHLITATGQRVTLRCSPRSGDLSVYWYQQSLDQGLQFLIQYYNGEERAKGNILERFSAQQFPDLHSELNLSSLELGDSALYFCASSVAPDRNQPQHFGDGTRLSIL.

The chain uses TRBV4-2 and TRBJ2-3; TRBD2 matches 9 bases. CDR1 and CDR2 (germline): LGHNA, YNFKEQ. The CDR3 contains 15 residues. Losses at the gene ends were 2 bases for V and 3 bases for J; bases not matched to a gene: 3. The CDR3 sequence is CASSQPSGATDTQYF. DNA of the CDR3: TGTGCCAGCAGCCAACCTAGCGGGGCAACAGATACGCAGTATTTT.

Only one count was recorded for this clone. The chain carries TRBV7-2 and TRBJ2-5; 8 bases are a match to TRBD2. The CDR3 has 17 residues. Germline V gene lookup returns CDR1 SGHTA and CDR2 FQGNSA. Trimming removed 1 base from V and 1 base from J; junction bases left unmatched: 8. The CDR3 sequence is CASSLVGAGGPQETQYF. CDR3 DNA: TGTGCCAGCAGCTTAGTAGGCGCGGGAGGACCCCAAGAGACCCAGTACTTC.

The V and J genes are TRBV5-4 and TRBJ2-1; no definite D call. V was cut by 4 bases and J by 8 bases, with 16 bases left in between. The V gene's germline CDR1 is SGHNT and CDR2 YYREEE (reference sequence). The CDR3 contains 14 residues. CDR3 amino acids: CASSPSTTRHEQFF. The CDR3 nucleotides are TGTGCCAGCAGCCCGTCCACGACAAGACATGAGCAGTTCTTC.

This clone was seen only once. The chain joins TRBV5-1 to TRBJ2-7; possible D gene TRBD1, 5 bases. Germline V gives CDR1 SGHRS, CDR2 YFSETQ. This CDR3 has 16 residues. V lost 0 bases to trimming and J lost 0 bases, with 13 bases between them. DNA of the CDR3: TGCGCCAGCAGCTTGGAGGGGCGGAGTAGCTCCTACGAGCAGTACTTC. It yields the protein CASSLEGRSSSYEQYF.

The V and J genes are TRBV9 and TRBJ2-7; tentatively, D is TRBD2 (6 bases). The CDR3 loop spans 15 amino acids. Germline V lookup: CDR1 SGDLS, CDR2 YYNGEE. The V and J ends lost 4 bases and 4 bases respectively, with 18 bases between them. CDR3 amino acids: CASSPRSGVNYEQYF. CDR3 nucleotides: TGTGCCAGCAGCCCCCGTAGCGGAGTGAATTACGAGCAGTACTTC.

The chain carries TRBV27 and TRBJ1-5; the D is unclear. CDR1 MNHEY and CDR2 SMNVEV come from the germline V gene (reference sequence). The CDR3 extends over 12 amino acids. V lost 3 bases, J lost 6 bases, and 6 bases lay in between. The CDR3 region is CASSFVGQPQHF. For the CDR3, the DNA is TGTGCCAGCAGTTTTGTCGGTCAGCCCCAGCATTTT.

This chain joins TRBV11-2 and TRBJ2-7, with 13 positions matching TRBD2. Germline CDR1 is SGHAT and CDR2 is FQNNGV. V gave up 5 bases and J gave up 1 base; unmatched junction bases: 2. CDR3 length: 15 amino acids. The CDR3 DNA reads TGTGCCAGCAGCCTGGGACTAGCGGGGTCCTACGAGCAGTACTTC. Translated, it gives CASSLGLAGSYEQYF. The full variable domain, its missing parts supplied by reference TRBV11-2 and TRBJ2-7, is EAGVAQSPRYKIIEKRQSVAFWCNPISGHATLYWYQQILGQGPKLLIQFQNNGVVDDSQLPKDRFSAERLKGVDSTLKIQPAKLEDSAVYLCASSLGLAGSYEQYFGPGTRLTVT.